The present T cell receptor beta chain was sequenced within a study of vaccination and CD4 T cells after COVID-19. Worth noting for this clonotype: Its antigen is undetermined.

Study conclusions and caveats: Recorded median SARS-CoV-2-reactive clonotype numbers increased from 21 to 38 without reaching significance.

Sample treatment: approximately 10-day PBMC culture with coronavirus spike peptide pools or control peptides (ViraFEST assay). Germline CDR1 reads SGHDT; CDR2 reads YYEEEE. This CDR3 comprises 13 residues. V was shortened by 0 bases and J by 3 bases, with 6 bases between the two germline ends. Sequence data for DNA of cultured CD4+ T cells were generated by the Oncomine TCR Beta short-read assay. TCRdb reprocessed the PCR reads via MiXCR and lists one record per CDR3 protein. The sample holds about 13,000 distinct CDR3 sequences, roughly half seen once. The material sequenced was CD4+ T cells from blood, cultured in vitro. This receptor was identified in a human donor who had recovered from COVID-19. The V call is TRBV5-6, the J call TRBJ2-5; D may be TRBD2 (6 bases). CDR3 in amino acids: CASSLGGEETQYF. The CDR3 DNA reads TGTGCCAGCAGCTTGGGCGGGGAAGAGACCCAGTACTTC.